Listed below are T cell receptor beta chains from one sample, sequenced in a study of OX40 agonist ivuxolimab in advanced cancers. Only in-frame clones appear in the TCRdb table, and some are missing; sequencing was by immunoSEQ multiplex PCR. Found here are some 12,000 clones, around four fifths of them singletons; the top ten hold over 9.5%. The sequencing used CD4+ or CD8+ T cells sorted from blood, collected in a trial of the OX40 agonist ivuxolimab. These receptors originate from an adult with an advanced solid tumor such as melanoma, head and neck, liver or kidney cancer. Each CDR3 is given with its conserved first and last residue. The order of the fields is J gene, CDR3 length, V gene, D gene, clone size, CDR3 protein, CDR3 DNA. D genes are given only for firm matches. Clone size appears in some rows only: once, few, many, or a class for an expanded clone.

>TRBJ2-7|15|TRBV27|-|-
CASSGGLGPTYEQYF
TGTGCCAGCAGTGGGGGTTTGGGGCCAACCTACGAGCAGTACTTC
>TRBJ2-1|12|TRBV7-9|TRBD2|-
CASRQAGGLQFF
TGTGCCAGCAGGCAAGCGGGAGGGTTGCAGTTCTTC
>TRBJ2-3|19|TRBV4-1|-|-
CASSQSPPGTGAGTDTQYF
TGCGCCAGCAGCCAAAGTCCTCCCGGGACGGGGGCGGGCACAGATACGCAGTATTTT
>TRBJ2-3|14|TRBV4-1|-|once
CASSQIEDPDTQYF
TGCGCCAGCAGCCAGATAGAGGATCCAGATACGCAGTATTTT
>TRBJ2-1|13|TRBV19|TRBD2|-
CASSLTSGHEQFF
TGTGCCAGTAGTTTGACTAGCGGCCATGAGCAGTTCTTC
>TRBJ1-4|18|TRBV4-3|-|-
CASSHRTVVPSANEKLFF
TGCGCCAGCAGCCACCGGACAGTAGTTCCCTCGGCTAATGAAAAACTGTTTTTT
>TRBJ2-3|17|TRBV7-2|-|few
CASSPALALSAGSTQYF
TGTGCCAGCAGCCCCGCTCTAGCGCTGTCCGCGGGTAGTACGCAGTATTTT
>TRBJ2-5|16|TRBV7-9|TRBD1|few
CASSTSGGQYQETQYF
TGTGCCAGCAGCACTTCAGGGGGCCAGTACCAAGAGACCCAGTACTTC
>TRBJ2-6|16|TRBV4-3|-|-
CASSQDPTGGANVLTF
TGCGCCAGCAGCCAAGATCCGACAGGTGGGGCCAACGTCCTGACTTTC
>TRBJ2-3|13|TRBV12-2|-|-
CASSWSFGDTQYF
TGTGCCAGCAGCTGGAGCTTCGGCGATACGCAGTATTTT
>TRBJ2-7|14|TRBV27|TRBD2|-
CASSQAGGVYEQYF
TGTGCCAGCAGCCAAGCGGGAGGGGTGTACGAGCAGTACTTC
>TRBJ2-1|15|TRBV19|-|once
CASSTRPTSVNEQFF
TGTGCCAGTAGTACCCGCCCAACTAGTGTCAATGAGCAGTTCTTC
>TRBJ2-7|13|TRBV9|-|few
CASSVDGDYEQYF
TGTGCCAGCAGCGTAGACGGGGACTACGAGCAGTACTTC
>TRBJ1-1|16|TRBV4-3|-|-
CASSQERGVGPPEAFF
TGCGCCAGCAGCCAAGAGAGGGGGGTGGGGCCCCCTGAAGCTTTCTTT
>TRBJ2-7|16|TRBV4-1|-|-
CASSQEGAGVSYEQYF
TGCGCCAGCAGCCAAGAGGGCGCAGGGGTCTCCTACGAGCAGTACTTC
>TRBJ2-3|13|TRBV5-1|-|-
CASSLAEEDTQYF
TGCGCCAGCAGCTTGGCCGAGGAGGATACGCAGTATTTT
>TRBJ2-2|11|TRBV29-1|-|-
CSARTQTELFF
TGCAGCGCACGGACCCAGACGGAGCTGTTTTTT
>TRBJ2-3|15|TRBV2|-|-
CASSATVSSRDTQYF
TGTGCCAGCAGTGCGACGGTGTCGTCAAGAGATACGCAGTACTTT
>TRBJ2-5|15|TRBV14|TRBD1|-
CASSHARTGEETQYF
TGTGCCAGCAGCCATGCTAGGACAGGGGAAGAGACCCAGTACTTC
>TRBJ2-2|17|TRBV28|TRBD2|-
CASTTPLAGDVTGELFF
TGTGCCAGCACCACCCCACTAGCGGGAGATGTAACCGGGGAGCTGTTTTTT
>TRBJ2-7|14|TRBV2|TRBD1|-
CAFSEDRGPDEQYF
TGTGCCTTCAGCGAAGACAGGGGGCCAGACGAGCAGTACTTC
>TRBJ2-7|13|TRBV27|-|-
CASSSHLSYEQYF
TGTGCCAGCAGTTCCCATCTGAGCTACGAGCAGTACTTC
>TRBJ2-3|13|TRBV27|-|-
CASRTGAVDTQYF
TGTGCCAGCAGGACGGGAGCGGTGGATACGCAGTATTTT
>TRBJ2-3|16|TRBV7-9|-|-
CASSLALGISTDTQYF
TGTGCCAGCAGCTTAGCGCTTGGGATCAGCACAGATACGCAGTATTTT
>TRBJ2-7|15|TRBV18|TRBD1|-
CASSPPRGGPYEQYF
TGTGCCAGCTCACCACCTAGAGGGGGCCCCTACGAGCAGTACTTC
>TRBJ2-7|15|TRBV6-6|-|few
CASSLKGGRNSEQYF
TGTGCCAGCAGTTTGAAGGGGGGTCGGAACTCCGAGCAGTACTTC
>TRBJ2-3|15|TRBV19|-|-
CASSMGSYHTDTQYF
TGTGCCAGTAGTATGGGTAGCTATCACACAGATACGCAGTATTTT
>TRBJ2-1|12|TRBV29-1|-|once
CSVAPTGDEQFF
TGCAGCGTTGCCCCAACAGGTGATGAGCAGTTCTTC
>TRBJ2-1|14|TRBV19|-|-
CASSVGSSYNEQFF
TGTGCCAGTAGTGTCGGGAGCTCCTACAATGAGCAGTTCTTC
>TRBJ1-1|13|TRBV6-6|-|-
CASRIQEWTEAFF
TGTGCCAGCAGAATACAAGAGTGGACTGAAGCTTTCTTT
>TRBJ2-5|13|TRBV6-5|-|-
CASSETGQETQYF
TGTGCCAGCTCCGAAACCGGCCAGGAGACCCAGTACTTC
>TRBJ2-1|15|TRBV27|-|-
CASSSIDTTANEQFF
TGTGCCAGCAGTTCAATCGACACGACAGCCAATGAGCAGTTCTTC
>TRBJ1-2|15|TRBV4-3|-|-
CASSPGRGRGNGYTF
TGCGCCAGCAGCCCCGGACGAGGGAGGGGCAATGGCTACACCTTC
>TRBJ2-2|13|TRBV19|-|-
CASSIEGPGELFF
TGTGCCAGTAGTATCGAGGGTCCCGGGGAGCTGTTTTTT
>TRBJ2-3|14|TRBV6-5|-|-
CASSYSESADTQYF
TGTGCCAGCAGTTACTCGGAGTCTGCAGATACGCAGTATTTT
>TRBJ2-1|16|TRBV7-3|TRBD2|once
CASSLNGGSSYNEQFF
TGTGCCAGCAGCTTAAACGGGGGGAGCTCCTACAATGAGCAGTTCTTC
>TRBJ2-1|13|TRBV29-1|TRBD2|-
CSVTGRVYNEQFF
TGCAGCGTGACCGGGAGGGTCTACAATGAGCAGTTCTTC
>TRBJ2-7|15|TRBV18|-|-
CASSPPERSSYEQYF
TGTGCCAGCTCACCACCGGAGCGGAGCTCCTACGAGCAGTACTTC
>TRBJ2-1|16|TRBV10-3|-|-
CAISESRRLQYNEQFF
TGTGCCATCAGTGAGTCCCGGCGACTACAATACAATGAGCAGTTCTTC
>TRBJ2-6|17|TRBV5-1|TRBD1|-
CASSFPGQGSGANVLTF
TGCGCCAGCAGCTTCCCGGGACAGGGCTCTGGGGCCAACGTCCTGACTTTC
>TRBJ2-3|16|TRBV28|-|-
CASSRWVEEITDTQYF
TGTGCCAGCTCCCGCTGGGTGGAGGAGATCACAGATACGCAGTATTTT
>TRBJ1-5|13|TRBV6-1|-|-
CASSEDSHQPQHF
TGTGCCAGCAGTGAAGACAGCCATCAGCCCCAGCATTTT
>TRBJ2-7|13|TRBV7-8|-|-
CASSLFVAYEQYF
TGTGCCAGCAGCTTATTTGTGGCTTACGAGCAGTACTTC
>TRBJ2-2|16|TRBV6-5|-|-
CASSYWRKGNTGELFF
TGTGCCAGCAGTTACTGGCGGAAAGGGAACACCGGGGAGCTGTTTTTT
>TRBJ1-6|15|TRBV28|-|large
CASSSGTQDNSPLHF
TGTGCCAGCAGTTCCGGGACCCAAGATAATTCACCCCTCCACTTT
>TRBJ1-1|17|TRBV9|TRBD1|-
CASSDGQGQDGNTEAFF
TGTGCCAGCAGCGATGGACAGGGTCAGGATGGGAACACTGAAGCTTTCTTT
>TRBJ1-2|15|TRBV4-1|-|-
CASSQVEGGDYGYTF
TGCGCCAGCAGCCAAGTCGAGGGTGGGGACTATGGCTACACCTTC